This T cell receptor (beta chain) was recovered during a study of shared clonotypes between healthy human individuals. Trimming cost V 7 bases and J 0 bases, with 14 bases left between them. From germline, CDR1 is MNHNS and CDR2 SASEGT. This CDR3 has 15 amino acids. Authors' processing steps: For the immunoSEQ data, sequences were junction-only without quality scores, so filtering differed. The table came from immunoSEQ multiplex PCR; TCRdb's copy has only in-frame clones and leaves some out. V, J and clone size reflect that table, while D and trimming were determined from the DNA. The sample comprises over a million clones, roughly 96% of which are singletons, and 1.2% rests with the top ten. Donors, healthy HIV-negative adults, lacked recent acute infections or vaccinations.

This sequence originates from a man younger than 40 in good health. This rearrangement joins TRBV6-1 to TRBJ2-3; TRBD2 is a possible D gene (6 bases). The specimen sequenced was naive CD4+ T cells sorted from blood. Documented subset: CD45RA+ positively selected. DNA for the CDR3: TGTGCCAGCACCCGAGGGGACTCTAGCACAGATACGCAGTATTTT. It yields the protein CASTRGDSSTDTQYF.